Below are 25 T cell receptor beta chains sequenced from a single sample in a study of T cell repertoires in cytomegalovirus infection. Each CDR3 protein is one row after TCRdb ran MiXCR on the reads. The data show over 200,000 distinct CDR3 sequences, approximately 13% seen once. Sequences were obtained from PBMCs. The receptor set was obtained from a human donor in good health (CMV status not recorded). Some clones in this sample may be carry-over from other donors' samples.

This clonotype was seen repeatedly, ten times or more. The chain links TRBV18 to TRBJ2-7, with D possibly TRBD1 on 6 matching bases. From germline, CDR1 is KGHSH and CDR2 LQKENI. The CDR3 length is 17 residues. V lost 3 bases, J lost 2 bases, and 20 bases lay in between. The DNA of the CDR3 is TGTGCCAGCTCACCGGGCGTGACCCGCGACAGGACCTACGAGCAGTACTTC. It yields the protein CASSPGVTRDRTYEQYF.

The chain uses TRBV28 and TRBJ2-3; D tentatively fits TRBD1 or TRBD2 (5 bases each). There are 13 residues in the CDR3. V shed 5 bases and J shed 6 bases, with 12 bases lying between them. Germline CDR1 and CDR2: MDHEN and SYDVKM. CDR3: CASSQGTEDTQYF. Written as DNA, the CDR3 is TGTGCCAGCAGTCAAGGGACCGAGGATACGCAGTATTTT.

CDR3 coding DNA: TGCAGTGCTATGTCGGGGTTCAGTGAAAAACTGTTTTTT. Residues: CSAMSGFSEKLFF. This chain links TRBV20-1 with TRBJ1-4, with unresolved D. Trimming took 4 bases from V and 7 from J, leaving 13 bases between them. Germline assignment: CDR1 DFQATT and CDR2 SNEGSKA (reference sequence). This CDR3 is 13 amino acids long.

This clonotype has at least ten counts. The CDR3 reads CASSPKPRTLRAKNIQYF. The CDR3 DNA reads TGTGCCAGCAGCCCGAAGCCCCGGACCTTGCGGGCCAAAAACATTCAGTACTTC. The chain recombines TRBV7-4 with TRBJ2-4, with D unresolved. This CDR3 is 18 amino acids long. In germline, CDR1 is SGHVT, CDR2 SQSDAQ. The V and J ends lost 5 bases and 1 base respectively, with 21 bases between them.

The chain couples TRBV29-1 to TRBJ2-3; D gene unclear. Trimming stripped 6 bases from V and 3 bases from J, with 10 bases between. The germline CDR1 and CDR2 sequences are SQVTM and ANQGSEA. CDR3 size: 12 residues. Here the CDR3 reads CSVDLATDTQYF. The CDR3 DNA is TGCAGCGTGGACCTGGCAACAGATACGCAGTATTTT.

As to this clonotype: Possible read error: a much larger clone is one base away. The chain uses TRBV10-3 and TRBJ1-3; D uncertain. The CDR3 runs to 14 residues. CDR1 and CDR2 from the germline V gene are ENHRY and SYGVKD. Trimming took off 3 bases at V and 5 bases at J, with 11 bases between the two ends. CDR3 bases: TGTGCCATCAGTGAATTGGCAGCGAGAAACACCATATATTTT. It encodes CAISELAARNTIYF.

This clonotype was seen many times. The J gene is TRBJ1-1, the V gene TRBV7-2, with D hard to call. Germline V gene sequence: CDR1 SGHTA, CDR2 FQGNSA. Trimming took 5 bases from V and 3 from J, leaving 16 bases between them. The CDR3 runs to 15 residues. The CDR3 DNA reads TGTGCCAGCAGCGCAACGGGCAGGTCAGACACTGAAGCTTTCTTT. Translation gives CASSATGRSDTEAFF.

The chain employs TRBV20-1 and TRBJ2-3, with 8 bases identical to TRBD2. The CDR3 extends over 15 amino acids. The V gene end was trimmed by 5 bases and the J gene end by 0 bases; junction bases not matched to a gene: 7. Per the germline V gene, CDR1 is DFQATT and CDR2 is SNEGSKA (reference sequence). CDR3 loop: CSALVAGPSTDTQYF. The CDR3 nucleotides read TGCAGTGCTTTAGTAGCGGGGCCCAGCACAGATACGCAGTATTTT.

The gene calls are TRBV29-1 and TRBJ1-2, with D possibly matching TRBD1 (6 bases). Trimming removed 0 bases at V and 2 bases at J, with 10 bases between. Germline V lookup: CDR1 SQVTM, CDR2 ANQGSEA. This CDR3 region has 14 residues. CDR3 sequence: CSVEDRGRNYGYTF. The CDR3 DNA reads as TGCAGCGTTGAAGACAGGGGAAGAAACTATGGCTACACCTTC.

The rearrangement links TRBV5-1 to TRBJ1-1; D may be TRBD1 (5 bases). V lost 4 bases, J lost 1 base, and 17 bases lay in between. Germline V gene sequence: CDR1 SGHRS, CDR2 YFSETQ. CDR3 length equals 16 residues. CDR3 loop: CASSVFGGGGNTEAFF. CDR3 coding DNA: TGCGCCAGCAGCGTCTTCGGGGGGGGGGGGAACACTGAAGCTTTCTTT.

Many counts were recorded for this clonotype. V and J are TRBV12-3 or TRBV12-4 and TRBJ1-2; D gene unclear. V dropped 1 base and J dropped 6 bases, with 3 bases sitting between them. The CDR3 length is 11 residues. The CDR3 DNA reads TGTGCCAGCAGTTTAGTTGATGGCTACACCTTC. Amino acid sequence: CASSLVDGYTF.

The table lists this clonotype with many counts. J is TRBJ1-1 and V is TRBV7-9, with 10 bases identical to TRBD1. Germline V lookup: CDR1 SEHNR, CDR2 FQNEAQ (reference sequence). Trimming cost V 4 bases and J 2 bases; bases outside gene matches: 13. This CDR3 contains 18 residues. Here the CDR3 DNA reads TGTGCCAGCAGCTCAGGGACAGGGGAGATTGGAGGAAACACTGAAGCTTTCTTT. Translated: CASSSGTGEIGGNTEAFF.

This clonotype was seen at least ten times. V is TRBV20-1 and J is TRBJ1-1; TRBD1 might be the D (6 bases). V lost 6 bases and J lost 0, with 17 bases in between. Germline V gene data show CDR1 as DFQATT and CDR2 as SNEGSKA (reference sequence). This CDR3 comprises 15 residues. The CDR3 here is CSARGLGVVNTEAFF. The DNA for the CDR3 is TGCAGTGCCCGGGGGCTGGGTGTCGTGAACACTGAAGCTTTCTTT.

The J gene is TRBJ2-1, the V gene TRBV7-2; D not resolved. The CDR3 extends over 14 amino acids. V lost 1 base to trimming and J lost 6 bases, with 10 bases between them. Germline loops: CDR1 SGHTA, CDR2 FQGNSA. The CDR3 loop is CASSLDPLVNEQFF. The DNA of the CDR3 is TGTGCCAGCAGCTTAGATCCGCTAGTCAATGAGCAGTTCTTC.

This clonotype was seen only a few times. The chain links TRBV7-2 to TRBJ1-5; weak D call: TRBD1 (6 bases). The CDR3 length is 13 residues. CDR1 and CDR2 from the germline V gene are SGHTA and FQGNSA. Trimming pared 4 bases from V and 3 bases from J, leaving 7 bases between. Here the CDR3 reads CASSYRDNQPQHF. CDR3 bases: TGTGCCAGCAGCTACAGGGACAATCAGCCCCAGCATTTT.

This clonotype has a count of ten or more. CDR3 sequence: CASSFKGPHNEQFF. The CDR3 nucleotides are TGTGCCAGCAGCTTTAAGGGCCCCCACAATGAGCAGTTCTTC. This chain connects TRBV7-8 to TRBJ2-1; D ambiguous. The V gene lost 3 bases and the J gene lost 5 bases, with 11 bases spanning the gap. Germline CDR1 is SGHVS and CDR2 is FQNEAQ. CDR3 length: 14 amino acids.

This clonotype came up a few times. V and J are TRBV3-1 and TRBJ1-1, with 7 bases identical to TRBD1. This CDR3 has 14 residues. Germline CDR1 is LGHDT and CDR2 is YNNKEL (reference sequence). With 0 bases clipped from V and 4 bases from J, the junction kept 2 bases outside the gene matches. The chain's CDR3 is CASSQETGITEAFF. The CDR3 bases are TGTGCCAGCAGCCAAGAGACAGGGATCACTGAAGCTTTCTTT.

This clonotype showed up just a few times. V gene TRBV20-1 combines with J gene TRBJ1-2; 8 bases are a match to TRBD1. There are 15 residues in the CDR3. J gave up 4 bases and V 1 base, and 8 bases lay outside the gene matches. CDR1 is DFQATT, CDR2 SNEGSKA, per germline (reference sequence). CDR3 sequence reads: CSARAPGTGVYGYTF. The CDR3 DNA follows: TGCAGTGCTAGAGCCCCAGGGACAGGTGTCTATGGCTACACCTTC.

This clonotype appeared a few times. No conserved phenylalanine or tryptophan ends this CDR3, so it is likely a read error. The DNA is left out, because the CDR3 cannot be placed on it with certainty; the CDR3 is given as TCRdb lists it. The chain has TRBV20-1 and TRBJ2-1; the table's D call, TRBD1, has no DNA check behind it. Counting both end residues, the CDR3 totals 13 amino acids. Germline V lookup: CDR1 DFQATT, CDR2 SNEGSKA (reference sequence). CDR3 protein: CSARSGLAGAPEL.

This clonotype occurred a few times. This rearrangement joins TRBV7-2 to TRBJ2-1; either TRBD1 or TRBD2 may supply D (5 bases each). The CDR3 sequence is 18 residues long. With 5 bases removed from V and 1 base from J, the gap between germline ends came to 21 bases. The germline V gene has CDR1 SGHTA and CDR2 FQGNSA. The DNA for the CDR3 is TGTGCCAGCAGCAATCAGGGATCGGGGAAGGGTTCCTACAATGAGCAGTTCTTC. This codes for CASSNQGSGKGSYNEQFF.

The rearrangement joins TRBV20-1 to TRBJ2-3; 8 bases agree with TRBD2. The CDR3 spans 15 residues. J gave up 7 bases and V 0 bases, and 9 bases lay outside the gene matches. CDR1 is DFQATT and CDR2 is SNEGSKA in the germline V gene (reference sequence). The CDR3 spells CSARDAGSGINTQYF. The CDR3 DNA is TGCAGTGCTAGAGATGCGGGTAGCGGGATAAATACGCAGTATTTT.

This clonotype was found a few times. The chain uses TRBV18 and TRBJ2-7, with 7 positions matching TRBD2. The ends lost 3 bases at V and 9 bases at J; junction bases unmatched: 14. Germline CDR1 KGHSH, CDR2 LQKENI. The CDR3 is 15 amino acids. The CDR3 nucleotides read TGTGCCAGCTCACCTCCCGGGACTACCCCTGCTTGGCAGTACTTC. Encoded protein: CASSPPGTTPAWQYF.

The V gene is TRBV29-1, the J gene TRBJ1-1; D not certain. In germline, CDR1 is SQVTM, CDR2 ANQGSEA. The ends were cut back, 4 bases at V and 1 base at J, with 10 bases in the middle. This CDR3 contains 13 residues. The CDR3 loop is CSVGLGWNTEAFF. The CDR3 nucleotides read TGCAGCGTTGGTCTGGGGTGGAACACTGAAGCTTTCTTT.

A word on this clonotype: A much larger clone is a single base away; this may be a read error. The rearrangement links TRBV4-1 to TRBJ1-4, with a possible D match to TRBD1 (6 bases). CDR1 and CDR2 (germline): MGHRA, YSYEKL. This CDR3 has 15 amino acids. CDR3 loop: CARSQTGSTNEKLFF. Here the CDR3 DNA reads TGCGCCAGGAGCCAGACAGGATCAACTAATGAAAAACTGTTTTTT.

At least ten counts were recorded for this clonotype. The gene calls are TRBV7-9 and TRBJ1-1, with 7 bases matching TRBD1. Germline CDR1 reads SEHNR; CDR2 reads FQNEAQ (reference sequence). The junction had 7 bases not matched to a gene; V was cut back by 5 bases and J by 1 base. The CDR3 consists of 15 residues. CDR3 sequence (DNA): TGTGCCAGCAGCGCAAGACAGGGTTCGAACACTGAAGCTTTCTTT. This sequence encodes CASSARQGSNTEAFF.